The 11 T cell receptor beta chains presented below share a single source sample, sequenced in a study of T cell clonotyping in hematopoietic cell transplantation. The assay was immunoSEQ multiplex PCR, and TCRdb's table has in-frame clones only and misses some. The sample contains tens of thousands of clones, 95% of which appear only once. Source material: peripheral blood mononuclear cells. All receptors come from a man under 40 in good health. Some clones in this sample may be carry-over from other donors' samples.

This clone occurred once. This chain links TRBV5-6 with TRBJ1-2; possibly TRBD1 for D (6 bases). The CDR3 consists of 13 residues. Germline CDR1 reads SGHDT; CDR2 reads YYEEEE. V was clipped by 4 bases and J by 3 bases, with 10 bases between them. CDR3 bases: TGTGCCAGCAGCGCACAGGGTGACTATGGCTACACCTTC. It codes for CASSAQGDYGYTF.

The chain joins TRBV7-6 to TRBJ1-1; a weak D match, TRBD1 (6 bases). Per the germline V gene, CDR1 is SGHVS and CDR2 is FNYEAQ. This CDR3 is 12 amino acids long. V dropped 4 bases and J dropped 8 bases, with 11 bases sitting between them. CDR3 residues: CASSSSGTEAFF. Here the CDR3 DNA reads TGTGCCAGCAGCTCCAGCGGGACAGAAGCTTTCTTT.

This sequence joins TRBV28 and TRBJ2-7; possible D gene TRBD1, 6 bases. This CDR3 region has 13 residues. CDR1 and CDR2 (germline): MDHEN, SYDVKM. The ends were cut back, 6 bases at V and 10 bases at J, with 19 bases in the middle. The CDR3 spells CASSRPPGHPQYF. The CDR3 DNA reads as TGTGCCAGCAGCCGCCCCCCGGGACACCCCCAGTACTTC.

V and J are TRBV10-3 and TRBJ2-1, with unresolved D. The V gene's germline CDR1 is ENHRY and CDR2 SYGVKD. V was shortened by 1 base and J by 9 bases, with 10 bases between the two germline ends. This CDR3 has 13 residues. CDR3 loop: CAISELGPVEQFF. The CDR3 DNA reads as TGTGCCATCAGTGAGTTAGGGCCGGTTGAGCAGTTCTTC.

The chain recombines TRBV9 with TRBJ2-5; 10 bases agree with TRBD2. The CDR3 is 16 amino acids. Germline CDR1 SGDLS, CDR2 YYNGEE. J lost 0 bases, V lost 4 bases, and 6 bases had no gene match. CDR3 nucleotide sequence: TGTGCCAGCAGCCTCTTAGCGGGAGGCTACCAAGAGACCCAGTACTTC. It codes for CASSLLAGGYQETQYF. The full variable domain, its missing parts supplied by reference TRBV9 and TRBJ2-5, is DSGVTQTPKHLITATGQRVTLRCSPRSGDLSVYWYQQSLDQGLQFLIQYYNGEERAKGNILERFSAQQFPDLHSELNLSSLELGDSALYFCASSLLAGGYQETQYFGPGTRLLVL.

The rearrangement uses TRBV9 and TRBJ2-1; 8 bases are a match to TRBD1. Per germline, CDR1 SGDLS and CDR2 YYNGEE. The CDR3 has 15 residues. Unmatched junction bases numbered 8, after V lost 0 bases and J lost 9 bases. Written as DNA, the CDR3 is TGTGCCAGCAGCGTAGGACAGGGGTTGAAAGGTGAGCAGTTCTTC. Amino acids: CASSVGQGLKGEQFF.

The table lists this clone with a count of one. This chain links TRBV19 with TRBJ2-2, with 7 positions matching TRBD2. Trimming removed 9 bases from V and 3 bases from J; junction bases left unmatched: 19. The CDR3 consists of 18 residues. Germline CDR1 is LNHDA and CDR2 is SQIVND (reference sequence). CDR3 bases: TGTGCCAGCCCTCCCCCGGGACTAAGTTTATTAGACACCGGGGAGCTGTTTTTT. As protein: CASPPPGLSLLDTGELFF.

V and J are TRBV7-9 and TRBJ1-1; D unresolved. The CDR3 consists of 12 residues. The V gene's germline CDR1 is SEHNR and CDR2 FQNEAQ (reference sequence). V was shortened by 1 base and J by 8 bases, with 8 bases between the two germline ends. The CDR3 coding sequence is TGTGCCAGCAGCTTAGAGATGGGGGAAGCTTTCTTT. Its translation is CASSLEMGEAFF.

The rearrangement links TRBV7-2 to TRBJ1-2; possible D gene TRBD1, 5 bases. Germline V gene data show CDR1 as SGHTA and CDR2 as FQGNSA. V lost 5 bases, J lost 2 bases, and 12 bases lay in between. CDR3 length equals 14 residues. The CDR3 DNA reads TGTGCCAGCAGCACCCAGACAGTGAACTATGGCTACACCTTC. Its protein product is CASSTQTVNYGYTF.

This clone was detected only once. This sequence joins TRBV27 and TRBJ2-5, with unresolved D. The germline V and J ends were trimmed by 6 bases and 0 bases, with 8 bases remaining between them. Germline lookup yields CDR1 MNHEY and CDR2 SMNVEV (reference sequence). CDR3 length: 13 amino acids. The CDR3 reads CASRVLYQETQYF. The CDR3 DNA is TGTGCCAGCAGGGTCCTTTACCAAGAGACCCAGTACTTC.

The J gene is TRBJ1-1, the V gene TRBV7-8, with D possibly matching TRBD1 (5 bases). Germline CDR1 is SGHVS and CDR2 is FQNEAQ. The CDR3 consists of 17 residues. Trimming removed 5 bases at V and 1 base at J, with 20 bases between. In nucleotides, the CDR3 is TGTGCCAGCAGCGTCCAGAGGGGCCCTTGGGCGAACACTGAAGCTTTCTTT. This gives the protein CASSVQRGPWANTEAFF.